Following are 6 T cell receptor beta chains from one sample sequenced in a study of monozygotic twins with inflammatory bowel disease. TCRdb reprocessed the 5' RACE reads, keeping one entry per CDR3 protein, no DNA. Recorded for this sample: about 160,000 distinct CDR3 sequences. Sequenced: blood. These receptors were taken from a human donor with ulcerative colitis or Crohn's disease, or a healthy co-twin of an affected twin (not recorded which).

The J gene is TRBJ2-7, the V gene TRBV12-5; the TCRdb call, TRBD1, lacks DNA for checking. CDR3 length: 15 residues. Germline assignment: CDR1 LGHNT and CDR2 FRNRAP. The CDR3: CASGLGTGALDEQYF. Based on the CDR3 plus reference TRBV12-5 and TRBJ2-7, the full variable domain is DARVTQTPRHKVTEMGQEVTMRCQPILGHNTVFWYRQTMMQGLELLAYFRNRAPLDDSGMPKDRFSAEMPDATLATLKIQPSEPRDSAVYFCASGLGTGALDEQYFGPGTRLTVT.

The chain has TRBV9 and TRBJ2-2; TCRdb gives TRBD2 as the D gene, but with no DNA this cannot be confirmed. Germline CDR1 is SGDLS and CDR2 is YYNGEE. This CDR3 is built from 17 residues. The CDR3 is CASSFYSGRAGPGELFF.

The CDR3 reads CASTLQGKQPQHF. The chain recombines TRBV12-3 or TRBV12-4 with TRBJ1-5; TCRdb lists TRBD1, though no DNA is available to test this call. This CDR3 is 13 amino acids long.

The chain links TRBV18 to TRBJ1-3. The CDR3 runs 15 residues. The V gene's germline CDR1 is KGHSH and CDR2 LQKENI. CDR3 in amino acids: CASSPWTGSGNTIYF.

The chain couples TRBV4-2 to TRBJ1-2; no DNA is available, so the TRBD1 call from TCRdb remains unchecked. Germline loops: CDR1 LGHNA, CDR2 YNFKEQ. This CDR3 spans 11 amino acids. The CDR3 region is CARGGQGGYTF.

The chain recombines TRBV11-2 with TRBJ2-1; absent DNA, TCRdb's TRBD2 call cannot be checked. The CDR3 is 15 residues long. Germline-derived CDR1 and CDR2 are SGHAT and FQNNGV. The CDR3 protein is CASSLISGGAYEQFF.